This T cell receptor (beta chain) stems from a study of blood T cell repertoires in COVID-19. On the study more broadly: Samples came from the United States, Italy and Spain, spanning acute and convalescent COVID-19. PBMCs, B-cell-depleted T cells, or T cells provided the cDNA or gDNA that made up the material.

As processed by the authors: Amplified reference gene primers provided the basis for estimating nucleated cell counts. TCRdb's copy holds only in-frame clones and misses some; the assay was immunoSEQ multiplex PCR. V and J calls and clone size are as listed in that table; D and trimming were resolved from the DNA. Counted here are some 330,000 clones, more than 85% occurring once; the ten biggest clones make up approximately 17%. Germline lookup yields CDR1 KGHSH and CDR2 LQKENI. CDR3 length: 13 residues. Trimming removed 3 bases from V and 6 bases from J, with 10 bases in between. This study enrolled people aged about 18 to 100 from about two dozen US geographic areas.

The sequence derives from a woman under 40 who had recovered from COVID-19. The source material was PBMCs or T cells enriched from blood (not recorded which). The chain joins TRBV18 to TRBJ2-3; D gene ambiguous. In nucleotides, the CDR3 is TGTGCCAGCTCACCCCTATCTGATGATACGCAGTATTTT. Its translation: CASSPLSDDTQYF. Filled out from reference TRBV18 and TRBJ2-3, the complete variable domain reads NAGVMQNPRHLVRRRGQEARLRCSPMKGHSHVYWYRQLPEEGLKFMVYLQKENIIDESGMPKERFSAEFPKEGPSILRIQQVVRGDSAAYFCASSPLSDDTQYFGPGTRLTVL.